A selection of T cell receptor beta chains follows, all from one sample in a study of shared clonotypes between healthy human individuals. Generated by immunoSEQ multiplex PCR, the TCRdb table keeps only in-frame clones and is missing some. This table has just over 2,000,000 clones, over 85% appearing once. The specimen was naive CD8+ T cells sorted from blood. The receptors were sampled from a man aged 18 to 29 in good health. Both conserved end residues are part of each CDR3. The D gene is left open where the match is weak. The size entry is marked missing in some rows and otherwise reads once, few, many or a size class.

TRBJ2-6 TRBV21-1 NA NA TGTGCCAGTCGAGAGGGTTTTACTGGGGCCAACGTCCTGACTTTC CASREGFTGANVLTF
TRBJ2-1 TRBV25-1 once NA TGTGCCAGCAGTGACTGGACAGCCCTGGGGGATGAGCAGTTCTTC CASSDWTALGDEQFF
TRBJ2-7 TRBV5-4 NA TRBD2 TGTGCCAGCAGCATTCTAGCGGGGATCTCCTACGAGCAGTACTTC CASSILAGISYEQYF
TRBJ2-3 TRBV4-1 NA NA TGCGCCAGCAGCCAAGATGTACGTGCAGATACGCAGTATTTT CASSQDVRADTQYF
TRBJ2-1 TRBV6-1 NA NA TGTGCCAGCAGTGATATGGGGAATGAGCAGTTCTTC CASSDMGNEQFF
TRBJ2-1 TRBV13 NA NA TGTGCCGGAGGGGGCAGCTCCTACAATGAGCAGTTCTTC CAGGGSSYNEQFF
TRBJ2-7 TRBV30 NA TRBD2 TGTGCCGGCCTAGCGGGAGGCACCTACGAGCAGTACTTC CAGLAGGTYEQYF
TRBJ2-5 TRBV30 NA NA TGTGCCTGGAGTGTAGAGAATAGCCAAGAGACCCAGTACTTC CAWSVENSQETQYF
TRBJ1-1 TRBV2 NA TRBD1 TGTGCCAGCAGTGAATTTTTCGGACAGGGACACACTGAAGCTTTCTTT CASSEFFGQGHTEAFF
TRBJ1-6 TRBV7-9 NA TRBD1 TGTGCCAGCAGCTTACGGGGACAGGGGAATTCACCCCTCCACTTT CASSLRGQGNSPLHF
TRBJ2-1 TRBV7-8 NA TRBD1 TGTGCCAGCAGCAAGCCGGGAACAGGGGACAATGAGCAGTTCTTC CASSKPGTGDNEQFF
TRBJ1-1 TRBV4-3 NA NA TGCGCCAGCAGCCAAACCTTTGGGGGGGAAAATGAAGCTTTCTTT CASSQTFGGENEAFF